A single sample gave rise to the 10 T cell receptor beta chains below, sequenced in a study of T cells expressing NK-cell markers (dated by TCRdb to 2018 to 2021). Library prep was done by 5' RACE. Data came from an Illumina HiSeq 2000. After TCRdb reprocessed the reads, each CDR3 protein sequence was kept as one row, without DNA. The sample table records 300,000 to 450,000 distinct CDR3 sequences. Jointly, the top ten make up under 6.5% of the sample. Sequenced: blood T cells: a sorted CD56 or NKG2C T cell subset, CD4+ or CD8+ T cells, or bulk PBMC T cells (not recorded which). These TCRs come from a man aged 18-75 years in good health.

The CDR3 sequence: CASSVLPNTGELFF. This rearrangement joins TRBV6-4 to TRBJ2-2. The CDR3 is 14 amino acids. The V gene's germline CDR1 is MRHNA and CDR2 SNTAGT.

The chain recombines TRBV11-1 with TRBJ2-6; TCRdb's D call of TRBD1 is untestable without DNA. The CDR3 runs 18 residues. Germline CDR1 reads SGHAT; CDR2 reads FQDESV (reference sequence). CDR3 protein: CASSLVHQGASGANVLTF.

The rearrangement joins TRBV6-6 to TRBJ1-1; TCRdb calls TRBD1, which cannot be checked without DNA. Germline CDR1 MNHNY, CDR2 SVGAGI (reference sequence). The CDR3 totals 13 residues. CDR3 amino acids: CASSYSGQGESFF.

The rearrangement joins TRBV6-1 to TRBJ2-5; TCRdb names TRBD1, which stays unverified in the absence of DNA. Germline loops: CDR1 MNHNS, CDR2 SASEGT. CDR3 length: 16 amino acids. The CDR3 loop is CASRPDRGSVAETQYF.

This rearrangement joins TRBV6-5 to TRBJ2-2. This CDR3 contains 14 residues. Per the germline V gene, CDR1 is MNHEY and CDR2 is SVGAGI. CDR3: CASSSRTNTGELFF.

This rearrangement joins TRBV10-1 to TRBJ2-1; TCRdb calls TRBD1, which cannot be checked without DNA. There are 16 residues in the CDR3. The germline CDR1 and CDR2 sequences are WNHNN and SYGVQD (reference sequence). The CDR3 region is CASSEQTGGWNNEQFF.

The gene calls are TRBV7-9 and TRBJ1-5; there is no DNA to check the TCRdb D call of TRBD1. Germline V gene lookup returns CDR1 SEHNR and CDR2 FQNEAQ (reference sequence). The CDR3 length is 13 residues. The CDR3 protein is CASSPQGPEPQHF.

The J gene is TRBJ1-3, the V gene TRBV6-5. Per germline, CDR1 MNHEY and CDR2 SVGAGI. The CDR3 runs to 15 residues. This chain's CDR3 is CASSYSVHSGNTIYF.

The rearrangement uses TRBV18 and TRBJ1-1; the TRBD1 assignment by TCRdb is unverifiable without DNA. The CDR3 is 16 amino acids. In germline, CDR1 is KGHSH, CDR2 LQKENI. CDR3 sequence reads: CASSPGTGSKDTEAFF.

This rearrangement joins TRBV7-9 to TRBJ2-2. Germline V CDR1 and CDR2: SEHNR, FQNEAQ (reference sequence). This CDR3 is built from 16 residues. CDR3 amino acids: CASSLESSASAGELFF.